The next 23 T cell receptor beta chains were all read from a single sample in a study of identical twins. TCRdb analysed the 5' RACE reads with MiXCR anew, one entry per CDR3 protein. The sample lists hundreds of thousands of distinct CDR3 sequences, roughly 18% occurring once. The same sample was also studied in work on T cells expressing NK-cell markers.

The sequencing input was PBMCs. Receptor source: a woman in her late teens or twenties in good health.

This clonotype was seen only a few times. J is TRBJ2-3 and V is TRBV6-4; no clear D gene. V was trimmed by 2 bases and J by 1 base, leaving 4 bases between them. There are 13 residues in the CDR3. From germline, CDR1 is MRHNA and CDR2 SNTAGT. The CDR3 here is CASSDRRTDTQYF. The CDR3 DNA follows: TGTGCCAGCAGTGACCGGCGCACAGATACGCAGTATTTT.

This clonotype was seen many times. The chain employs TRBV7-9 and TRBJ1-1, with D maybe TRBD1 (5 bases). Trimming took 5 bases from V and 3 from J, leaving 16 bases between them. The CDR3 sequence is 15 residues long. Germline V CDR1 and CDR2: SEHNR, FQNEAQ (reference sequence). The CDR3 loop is CASSPPRGADTEAFF. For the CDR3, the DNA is TGTGCCAGCAGCCCCCCCCGCGGGGCGGACACTGAAGCTTTCTTT.

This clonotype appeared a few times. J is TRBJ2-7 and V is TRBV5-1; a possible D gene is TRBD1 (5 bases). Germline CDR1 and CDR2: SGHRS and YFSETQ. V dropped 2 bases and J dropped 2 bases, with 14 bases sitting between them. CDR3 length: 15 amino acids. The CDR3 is CASSFNRDSPYEQYF. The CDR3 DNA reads TGCGCCAGCAGCTTCAATCGTGACAGCCCCTACGAGCAGTACTTC.

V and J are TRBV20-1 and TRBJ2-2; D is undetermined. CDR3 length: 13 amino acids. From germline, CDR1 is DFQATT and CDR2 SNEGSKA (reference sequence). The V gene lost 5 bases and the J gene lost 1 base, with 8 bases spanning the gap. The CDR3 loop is CSASPMNTGELFF. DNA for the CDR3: TGCAGTGCTTCTCCGATGAACACCGGGGAGCTGTTTTTT.

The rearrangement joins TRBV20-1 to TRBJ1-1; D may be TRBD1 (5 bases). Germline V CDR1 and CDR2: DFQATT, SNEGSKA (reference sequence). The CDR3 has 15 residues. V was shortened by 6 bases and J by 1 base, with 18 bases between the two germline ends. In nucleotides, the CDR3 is TGCAGTGCCCGTTCCGGGACGGGAAAGAACACTGAAGCTTTCTTT. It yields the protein CSARSGTGKNTEAFF.

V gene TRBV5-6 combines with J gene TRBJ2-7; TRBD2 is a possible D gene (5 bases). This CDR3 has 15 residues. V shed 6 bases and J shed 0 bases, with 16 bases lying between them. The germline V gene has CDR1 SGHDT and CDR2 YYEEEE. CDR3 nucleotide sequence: TGTGCCAGCAAAGTAGCTGGACTTTACTCCTACGAGCAGTACTTC. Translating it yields CASKVAGLYSYEQYF. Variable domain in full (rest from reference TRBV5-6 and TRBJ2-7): DAGVTQSPTHLIKTRGQQVTLRCSPKSGHDTVSWYQQALGQGPQFIFQYYEEEERQRGNFPDRFSGHQFPNYSSELNVNALLLGDSALYLCASKVAGLYSYEQYFGPGTRLTVT.

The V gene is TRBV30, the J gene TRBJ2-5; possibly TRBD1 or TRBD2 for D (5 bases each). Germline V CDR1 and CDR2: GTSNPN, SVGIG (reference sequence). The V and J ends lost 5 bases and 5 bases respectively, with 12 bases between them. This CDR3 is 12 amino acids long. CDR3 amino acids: CAWSGPAETQYF. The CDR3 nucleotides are TGTGCCTGGTCGGGACCGGCGGAGACCCAGTACTTC.

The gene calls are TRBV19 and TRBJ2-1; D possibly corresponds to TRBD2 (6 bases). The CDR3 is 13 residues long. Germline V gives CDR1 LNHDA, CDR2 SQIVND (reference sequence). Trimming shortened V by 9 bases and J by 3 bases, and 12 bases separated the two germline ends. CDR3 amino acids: CASRDSIYNEQFF. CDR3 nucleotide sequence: TGTGCCAGCCGGGACTCCATCTACAATGAGCAGTTCTTC.

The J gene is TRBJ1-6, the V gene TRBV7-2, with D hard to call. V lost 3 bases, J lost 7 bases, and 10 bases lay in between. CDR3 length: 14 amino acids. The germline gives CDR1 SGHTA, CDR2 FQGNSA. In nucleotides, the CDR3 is TGTGCCAGCAGCTTCATCCCATCCAATTCACCCCTCCACTTT. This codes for CASSFIPSNSPLHF.

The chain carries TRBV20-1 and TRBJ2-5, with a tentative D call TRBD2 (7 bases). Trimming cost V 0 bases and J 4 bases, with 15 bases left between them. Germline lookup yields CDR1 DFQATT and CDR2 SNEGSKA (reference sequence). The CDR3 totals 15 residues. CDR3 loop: CSARDSRGAGETQYF. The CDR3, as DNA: TGCAGTGCTAGAGATAGTCGGGGGGCGGGAGAGACCCAGTACTTC.

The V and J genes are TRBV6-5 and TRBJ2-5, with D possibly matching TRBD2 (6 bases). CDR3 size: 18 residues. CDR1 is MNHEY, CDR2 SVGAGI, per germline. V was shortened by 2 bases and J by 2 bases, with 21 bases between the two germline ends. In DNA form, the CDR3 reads TGTGCCAGCAGTTACCTACCCCGGCTCCAACGGGGGCAAGAGACCCAGTACTTC. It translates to CASSYLPRLQRGQETQYF.

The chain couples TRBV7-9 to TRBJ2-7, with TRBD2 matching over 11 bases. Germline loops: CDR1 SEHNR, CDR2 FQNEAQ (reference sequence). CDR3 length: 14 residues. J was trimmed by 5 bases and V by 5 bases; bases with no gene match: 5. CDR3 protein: CASSELAGDDEQYF. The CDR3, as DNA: TGTGCCAGCAGCGAACTAGCGGGAGATGACGAGCAGTACTTC.

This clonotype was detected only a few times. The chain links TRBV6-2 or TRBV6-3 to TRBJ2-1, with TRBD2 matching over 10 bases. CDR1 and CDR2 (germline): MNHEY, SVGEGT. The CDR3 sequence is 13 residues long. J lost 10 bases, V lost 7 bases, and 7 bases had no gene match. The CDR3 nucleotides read TGTGCCAGCACGAGCGGGGGGGGGTGGGAGCAGTTCTTC. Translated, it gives CASTSGGGWEQFF.

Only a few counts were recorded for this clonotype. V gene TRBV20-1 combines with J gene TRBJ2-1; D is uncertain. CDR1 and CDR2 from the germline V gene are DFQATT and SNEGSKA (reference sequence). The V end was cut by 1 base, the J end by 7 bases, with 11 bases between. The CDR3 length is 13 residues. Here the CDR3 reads CSARGVSWNEQFF. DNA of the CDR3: TGCAGTGCTAGAGGTGTTTCTTGGAATGAGCAGTTCTTC.

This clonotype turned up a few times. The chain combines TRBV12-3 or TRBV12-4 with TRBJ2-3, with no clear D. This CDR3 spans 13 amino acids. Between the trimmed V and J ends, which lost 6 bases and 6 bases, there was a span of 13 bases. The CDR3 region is CASSRGRLDTQYF. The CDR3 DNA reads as TGTGCCAGCAGCCGTGGACGCCTTGATACGCAGTATTTT.

The CDR3 sequence: CASSLGLAVSSTDTQYF. CDR3 bases: TGTGCCAGCAGTTTAGGACTAGCGGTGTCTAGCACAGATACGCAGTATTTT. The chain is built from TRBV27 and TRBJ2-3, with 10 bases aligning to TRBD2. V lost 2 bases to trimming and J lost 0 bases; unmatched junction nucleotides: 5. Looked up from germline, CDR1 is MNHEY and CDR2 is SMNVEV (reference sequence). The CDR3 has 17 amino acids.

CDR3 residues: CASRSGLATDTQYF. CDR3 bases: TGTGCCAGCAGGAGCGGACTAGCCACAGATACGCAGTATTTT. The gene calls are TRBV2 and TRBJ2-3, with 8 nucleotides matching TRBD2. The CDR3 totals 14 residues. Germline CDR1 and CDR2: SNHLY and FYNNEI. The ends lost 6 bases at V and 2 bases at J; junction bases unmatched: 4. Full variable domain (outside the CDR3, taken from reference TRBV2 and TRBJ2-3): EPEVTQTPSHQVTQMGQEVILRCVPISNHLYFYWYRQILGQKVEFLVSFYNNEISEKSEIFDDQFSVERPDGSNFTLKIRSTKLEDSAMYFCASRSGLATDTQYFGPGTRLTVL.

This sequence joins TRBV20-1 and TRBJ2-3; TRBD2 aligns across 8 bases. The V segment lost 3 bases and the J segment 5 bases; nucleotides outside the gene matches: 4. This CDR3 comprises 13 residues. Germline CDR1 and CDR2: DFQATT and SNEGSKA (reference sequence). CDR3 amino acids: CSASAGGLDTQYF. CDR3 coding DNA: TGCAGTGCTAGCGCGGGGGGCCTAGATACGCAGTATTTT.

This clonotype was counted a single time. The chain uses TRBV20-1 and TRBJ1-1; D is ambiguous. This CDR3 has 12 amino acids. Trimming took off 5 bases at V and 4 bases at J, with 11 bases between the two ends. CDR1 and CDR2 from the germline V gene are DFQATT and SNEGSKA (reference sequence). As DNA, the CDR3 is TGCAGTGCTTCTAACCGGCGCACTGAAGCTTTCTTT. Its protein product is CSASNRRTEAFF.

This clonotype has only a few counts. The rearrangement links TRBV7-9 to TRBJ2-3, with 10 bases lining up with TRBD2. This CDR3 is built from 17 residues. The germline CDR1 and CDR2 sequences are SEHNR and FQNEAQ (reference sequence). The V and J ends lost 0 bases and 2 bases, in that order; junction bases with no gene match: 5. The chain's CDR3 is CASSLAPLAGVTDTQYF. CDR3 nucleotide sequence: TGTGCCAGCAGCTTAGCTCCTCTAGCGGGAGTCACAGATACGCAGTATTTT.

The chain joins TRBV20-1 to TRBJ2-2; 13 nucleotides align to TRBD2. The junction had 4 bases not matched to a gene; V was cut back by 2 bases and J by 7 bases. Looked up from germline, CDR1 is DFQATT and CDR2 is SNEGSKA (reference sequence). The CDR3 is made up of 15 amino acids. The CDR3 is CSARPGTSGNGELFF. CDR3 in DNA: TGCAGTGCTAGACCCGGGACTAGCGGGAACGGGGAGCTGTTTTTT.

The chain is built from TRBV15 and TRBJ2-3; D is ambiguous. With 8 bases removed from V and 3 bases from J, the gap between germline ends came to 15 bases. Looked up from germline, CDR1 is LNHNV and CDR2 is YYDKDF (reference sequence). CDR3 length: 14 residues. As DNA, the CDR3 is TGTGCCACCTTCATCGCAACCCCTACAGATACGCAGTATTTT. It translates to CATFIATPTDTQYF. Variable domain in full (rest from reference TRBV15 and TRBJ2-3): DAMVIQNPRYQVTQFGKPVTLSCSQTLNHNVMYWYQQKSSQAPKLLFHYYDKDFNNEADTPDNFQSRRPNTSFCFLDIRSPGLGDTAMYLCATFIATPTDTQYFGPGTRLTVL.

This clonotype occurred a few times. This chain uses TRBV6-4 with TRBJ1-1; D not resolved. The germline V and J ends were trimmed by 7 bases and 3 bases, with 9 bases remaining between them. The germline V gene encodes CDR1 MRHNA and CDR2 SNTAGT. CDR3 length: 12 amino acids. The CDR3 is CASIKRYTEAFF. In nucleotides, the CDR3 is TGTGCCAGCATTAAGCGATACACTGAAGCTTTCTTT.